A selection of T cell receptor beta chains follows, all from one sample in a study of human versus mouse CDR3 diversity and MHC coevolution. Clones were read by immunoSEQ multiplex PCR, and TCRdb kept only the in-frame ones, dropping some. The sample records about 81,000 clones, 93% being singletons. Sequenced: naive CD4+ T cells from blood. The receptor set was obtained from a person aged 30 to 69 in good health. CDR3s include the opening cysteine and the closing phenylalanine or tryptophan. A D gene is named only where the DNA matches it firmly. Clone size is not always given. Where it is, it says once, few, many or a class for expanded clones.

j_call v_call clone_size d_call cdr3_aa cdr3_nt
TRBJ1-4 TRBV25-1 . . CASSARTVNEKLFF TGTGCCAGCAGTGCCCGGACAGTTAATGAAAAACTGTTTTTT
TRBJ2-7 TRBV5-6 . TRBD1 CASRSTGGANYEQYF TGTGCCAGCAGATCCACAGGGGGAGCCAACTACGAGCAGTACTTC
TRBJ2-7 TRBV10-3 few TRBD1 CAISGQGANEQYF TGTGCCATCAGTGGACAGGGGGCCAACGAGCAGTACTTC
TRBJ1-5 TRBV21-1 few . CASSPRRDRGNQPQHF TGTGCCAGCAGTCCGCGTCGGGACAGGGGGAATCAGCCCCAGCATTTT
TRBJ1-2 TRBV28 . TRBD1 CASSLADRAGGYTF TGTGCCAGCAGTTTGGCAGACAGGGCCGGTGGCTACACCTTC
TRBJ2-7 TRBV28 . TRBD2 CASSSSAGGRTYEQYF TGTGCCAGCAGTTCCTCGGCGGGAGGGCGCACCTACGAGCAGTACTTC
TRBJ2-5 TRBV5-1 . . CASGHGIYQETQYF TGCGCCAGCGGCCACGGGATTTACCAAGAGACCCAGTACTTC
TRBJ2-2 TRBV7-3 . TRBD1 CASSSRTGGLTGELFF TGTGCCAGCAGCTCCAGGACAGGGGGCCTCACCGGGGAGCTGTTTTTT
TRBJ1-2 TRBV9 once . CASSVGGVNYGYTF TGTGCCAGCAGCGTTGGAGGGGTTAACTATGGCTACACCTTC
TRBJ2-3 TRBV9 . . CASSGSSLSGVVDTQYF TGTGCCAGCAGCGGTAGTTCCCTGAGCGGAGTCGTGGATACGCAGTATTTT
TRBJ1-4 TRBV5-1 . TRBD1 CASSLRGQGATNEKLFF TGCGCCAGCAGCTTACGGGGACAGGGGGCAACTAATGAAAAACTGTTTTTT
TRBJ2-7 TRBV19 . TRBD1 CASRRTGGYEQYF TGTGCCAGTAGGAGGACAGGGGGCTACGAGCAGTACTTC
TRBJ1-6 TRBV10-3 few TRBD1 CAISRDRGQSPLHF TGTGCCATCAGCCGGGACAGGGGGCAATCACCCCTCCACTTT
TRBJ1-4 TRBV5-5 . . CASRLTGPATNEKLFF TGTGCCAGCAGACTCACTGGGCCAGCAACTAATGAAAAACTGTTTTTT
TRBJ1-4 TRBV5-1 . . CASSLGPGSTNEKLFF TGCGCCAGCAGCTTGGGCCCGGGATCAACTAATGAAAAACTGTTTTTT
TRBJ2-3 TRBV9 . TRBD2 CASKRAGGTTDTQYF TGTGCCAGCAAAAGAGCGGGGGGTACCACAGATACGCAGTATTTT
TRBJ2-3 TRBV6-5 . TRBD1 CASSQGTGKGDTQYF TGTGCCAGCAGCCAAGGGACAGGAAAGGGAGATACGCAGTATTTT
TRBJ2-7 TRBV10-3 . TRBD2 CAINLGLAAYEQYF TGTGCCATCAACCTAGGACTAGCGGCCTACGAGCAGTACTTC
TRBJ1-5 TRBV6-1 . TRBD1 CASSAPSGQINNQPQHF TGTGCCAGCAGTGCCCCTTCGGGACAGATTAATAATCAGCCCCAGCATTTT
TRBJ1-1 TRBV5-8 . . CASSFGSQGGAFF TGTGCCAGCAGCTTCGGGTCCCAAGGTGGGGCTTTCTTT
TRBJ2-7 TRBV18 . TRBD1 CASSPEQGVYEQYF TGTGCCAGCTCACCGGAACAGGGGGTCTACGAGCAGTACTTC
TRBJ2-5 TRBV5-8 . TRBD2 CASSPSERGKAQYF TGTGCCAGCAGCCCTTCGGAGCGGGGGAAGGCCCAGTACTTC
TRBJ2-1 TRBV7-2 . TRBD2 CASSAWTSGREAEQFF TGTGCCAGCAGCGCCTGGACTAGCGGGAGGGAGGCTGAGCAGTTCTTC
TRBJ1-1 TRBV11-3 . . CANRRALGSEAFF TGTGCCAACCGGCGGGCGTTAGGGTCTGAAGCTTTCTTT
TRBJ1-5 TRBV15 . . CATSSINRGQPQHF TGTGCCACCAGCTCGATAAACCGGGGTCAGCCCCAGCATTTT